This T cell receptor (beta chain) came from a study of post-analysis software for immune sequencing data (dated by TCRdb to 2015 to 2017). Regarding the study in general: The recorded disease courses included relapsing-remitting, secondary progressive and progressive-relapsing multiple sclerosis, and some patients had no subtype annotation. The multiple sclerosis patient repertoires were compared with roughly twelve previously published healthy control repertoires from donors aged about 6 to 26 years. A subset of samples was prepared in parallel using single-end sample barcoding, then pooled and co-amplified after Illumina adapter ligation. On the study overall, not on this receptor specifically: Direct clustering with F measure showed strong co-clustering of samples prepared in the same batch, prompting a batch-effect correction. Patients showed significantly higher frequencies than controls for five TRBV segments, among them TRBV5-6, TRBV5-1 and TRBV20-1. The control group was slightly older than the multiple sclerosis patient group. Normalized Chao1 diversity was significantly lower in multiple sclerosis patients than controls, suggesting substantial peripheral T-cell clonal expansion.

Receptors were amplified or captured by PCR. The listed sequencing device is Illumina HiSeq 2500. Unique molecular identifiers were incorporated into TCR beta cDNA libraries to reduce PCR and sequencing biases. Roughly 0.5 million cDNA molecules were obtained per 1 to 10 million input T cells, so each molecule approximated one T cell. The patient libraries were prepared and sequenced with the same protocol used for the earlier healthy control dataset. Within a given batch, samples were prepared together, multiplexed and sequenced on the same HiSeq lane. The source study handled its data this way. MIGEC handled the raw barcoded reads, throwing out single-read molecular identifier groups before consensus assembly and CDR3 extraction. Clonotype tables were post-analysed with VDJtools, and diversity was normalized by down-sampling all datasets to the smallest sample size. To correct batch-related cross-sample contamination, repertoire overlap clustering matched CDR3 amino acid sequences but not nucleotide sequences. TCRdb trimmed the raw reads at Q25, called clones with MiXCR and kept productive beta chains. Every CDR3 protein is listed once, alongside the most common genes and DNA of its rows. These V and J calls originate from TCRdb's pipeline instead of the authors' own analysis. Within this sample are hundreds of thousands of distinct CDR3 sequences, with roughly 45% of them counted one time only. The top ten clones comprise 1.5% to 2% of the sample.

To demonstrate the VDJtools post-analysis software, TCR beta repertoires were profiled from the peripheral blood of more than 10 young patients with multiple sclerosis. The multiple sclerosis patients were children and adolescents ranging in age from about 6 to 17 years. Taken from the germline V gene (reference sequence), the CDR1 and CDR2 loops are MNHEY and SMNVEV. Trimming takes 10 bases from V and 3 bases from J, and the germline ends sit 10 bases apart. The CDR3 measures 11 amino acids from cysteine to phenylalanine. Just CDR3 DNA is preserved here, 33 bases in frame from base 1. This clonotype has a handful of counts. No antigen is known for it. It has no much larger one-base neighbor in the sample; base qualities were not kept.

The receptor comes from a girl aged 5-17 years with multiple sclerosis. This receptor chain uses TRBV27 and TRBJ2-7; D gene: possibly TRBD1, on 7 matching bases. Sequencing was done on a sample of blood. The encoded CDR3 is CATRGVYEQYF. The base sequence is TGTGCCACCAGGGGGGTCTACGAGCAGTACTTC.